These 26 T cell receptor beta chains were all obtained from the same sample, sequenced in a study of cytomegalovirus exposure and HLA in healthy donors (dated by TCRdb to about 2017). The library was generated by the immunoSEQ multiplex PCR assay. A mixture of 60 forward primers for TCR Vbeta segments and 13 reverse primers for TCR Jbeta segments was used in the multiplex PCR. This is the immuneACCESS table as TCRdb keeps it, with only in-frame sequences that have V and J called. A part of the clones is gone; compared with another copy, unresolved V genes explain less than half, and the rest is unexplained. The sample contains about 94,000 clones, about 62% of them found a single time. 3.9% of the sample lies in the top ten. The specimen was PBMCs. The source of these receptors is a man younger than 40 in good health and CMV-seronegative.

The chain has TRBV7-8 and TRBJ2-2; D unresolved. The V gene lost 5 bases and the J gene lost 1 base, with 17 bases spanning the gap. Germline assignment: CDR1 SGHVS and CDR2 FQNEAQ. This CDR3 contains 17 residues. The chain's CDR3 is CASSLSSSSKNTGELFF. The CDR3 bases are TGTGCCAGCAGCCTGAGTAGTAGCAGTAAGAACACCGGGGAGCTGTTTTTT.

This clone appeared a single time. This chain connects TRBV18 to TRBJ1-3; TRBD1 is a possible D gene (5 bases). The CDR3 totals 15 residues. Trimming removed 3 bases at V and 4 bases at J, with 13 bases between. Germline values: CDR1 KGHSH, CDR2 LQKENI. The chain's CDR3 is CASSPATELGNTIYF. The CDR3 nucleotides are TGTGCCAGCTCACCTGCGACAGAATTAGGAAACACCATATATTTT.

The J gene is TRBJ1-2, the V gene TRBV21-1. TRBV21-1 is listed as a pseudogene. There are 16 residues in the CDR3. The CDR3 spells CASSNLREESNYGYTF. CDR3 coding DNA: TGTGCCAGCAGCAATCTAAGGGAGGAATCTAACTATGGCTACACCTTC.

V and J are TRBV6-1 and TRBJ2-5; TRBD1 is a possible D gene (5 bases). With the DNA end fitting TRBJ2-7 better, the J assignment may be wrong. Germline CDR1 is MNHNS and CDR2 is SASEGT. The CDR3 extends over 13 amino acids. The CDR3 sequence: CAISGSTSYEQYF. CDR3 nucleotide sequence: TGTGCCATTTCAGGGTCCACTTCCTACGAGCAGTACTTC.

V is TRBV4-2 and J is TRBJ2-3; D perhaps matches TRBD2 (5 bases). Per germline, CDR1 LGHNA and CDR2 YNFKEQ. V lost 1 base to trimming and J lost 7 bases, with 12 bases between them. The CDR3 extends over 14 amino acids. The chain's CDR3 is CASSQAVIAHTQYF. The CDR3 DNA reads TGTGCCAGCAGCCAAGCCGTCATAGCGCATACGCAGTATTTT.

Only one count was recorded for this clone. The rearrangement links TRBV27 to TRBJ1-5; TRBD1 is a possible D gene (5 bases). The germline V gene encodes CDR1 MNHEY and CDR2 SMNVEV (reference sequence). Trimming stripped 4 bases from V and 9 bases from J, with 16 bases between. The CDR3 covers 14 residues. This CDR3 is CASSWGRAAWPQHF. CDR3 DNA: TGTGCCAGCAGTTGGGGGAGGGCCGCCTGGCCCCAGCATTTT.

The chain is built from TRBV4-3 and TRBJ1-2; D not resolved. The CDR3 has 16 amino acids. Per germline, CDR1 LGHNA and CDR2 YSLEER. The germline V and J ends were trimmed by 0 bases and 4 bases, with 15 bases remaining between them. In nucleotides, the CDR3 is TGCGCCAGCAGCCAAGAAGGTCAGGCCGGGAGCTATGGCTACACCTTC. It translates to CASSQEGQAGSYGYTF.

In its sample, this clone was seen a few times. The chain recombines TRBV7-9 with TRBJ1-2; 8 positions match TRBD1. Germline V lookup: CDR1 SEHNR, CDR2 FQNEAQ (reference sequence). CDR3 size: 17 residues. The J segment lost 6 bases and the V segment lost 5 bases, leaving 17 bases of the junction unmatched. CDR3 region: CASSALWTGQRGNGYTF. Written as DNA, the CDR3 is TGTGCCAGCAGCGCTCTCTGGACAGGGCAGAGGGGTAATGGCTACACCTTC.

V is TRBV4-1 and J is TRBJ2-3; D possibly corresponds to TRBD1 (5 bases). Per the germline V gene, CDR1 is MGHRA and CDR2 is YSYEKL. The CDR3 spans 15 residues. V was pared by 5 bases and J by 2 bases, with 14 bases between. The CDR3 here is CASSLTETNTDTQYF. In nucleotides, the CDR3 is TGCGCCAGCAGCTTGACAGAAACAAACACAGATACGCAGTATTTT.

The chain joins TRBV2 to TRBJ2-1; 8 bases agree with TRBD2. CDR1 is SNHLY and CDR2 is FYNNEI in the germline V gene. With V trimmed by 8 bases and J by 6 bases, 6 bases remained unmatched. CDR3 length equals 13 residues. The CDR3 DNA follows: TGTGCCAGCTTTGTGGCGGGAGGCAATGAGCAGTTCTTC. This translates into CASFVAGGNEQFF.

V gene TRBV7-6 combines with J gene TRBJ2-1; weak D call: TRBD1 (5 bases). The CDR3 extends over 14 amino acids. The ends were cut back, 1 base at V and 9 bases at J, with 13 bases in the middle. Germline-derived CDR1 and CDR2 are SGHVS and FNYEAQ. The CDR3 here is CASSLEGLYGEQFF. CDR3 coding DNA: TGTGCCAGCAGCTTAGAGGGGCTGTACGGTGAGCAGTTCTTC.

The V call is TRBV4-1, the J call TRBJ1-5, with 7 bases fitting TRBD1. The CDR3 loop spans 19 amino acids. Trimming removed 0 bases from V and 4 bases from J; junction bases left unmatched: 15. The germline V gene has CDR1 MGHRA and CDR2 YSYEKL. CDR3 amino acids: CASSQDSFTGAVWNQPQHF. DNA of the CDR3: TGCGCCAGCAGCCAAGACAGTTTTACAGGGGCGGTATGGAATCAGCCCCAGCATTTT.

Only a few counts were recorded for this clone. The V call is TRBV5-1, the J call TRBJ2-1; D might be TRBD1 (6 bases). CDR1 SGHRS and CDR2 YFSETQ come from the germline V gene. CDR3 length: 15 amino acids. V lost 1 base and J 5 bases, leaving 13 bases between the germline ends. CDR3 sequence (DNA): TGCGCCAGCAGCTTGAACAGGGTGAGGGACAATGAGCAGTTCTTC. Residues: CASSLNRVRDNEQFF.

The chain carries TRBV9 and TRBJ2-3; 11 positions agree with TRBD1. This CDR3 contains 16 residues. The V gene's germline CDR1 is SGDLS and CDR2 YYNGEE. V gave up 4 bases and J gave up 4 bases; unmatched junction bases: 8. The CDR3 DNA is TGTGCCAGCAGCCTCCGGACAGGGGGCGATTCAGATACGCAGTATTTT. This codes for CASSLRTGGDSDTQYF.

This clone was picked up one time. The gene calls are TRBV6-5 and TRBJ2-3; D not certain. CDR3 length: 14 residues. CDR1 and CDR2 from the germline V gene are MNHEY and SVGAGI. V dropped 2 bases and J dropped 2 bases, with 8 bases sitting between them. CDR3 nucleotides: TGTGCCAGCAGTTACAACTCACTCACAGATACGCAGTATTTT. Amino acid sequence: CASSYNSLTDTQYF.

This clone was observed a few times. The chain employs TRBV13 and TRBJ2-2; 8 bases are shared with TRBD1. Trimming removed 2 bases from V and 1 base from J; junction bases left unmatched: 6. The germline V gene has CDR1 PRHDT and CDR2 FYEKMQ (reference sequence). The CDR3 is 17 residues long. CDR3 region: CASSLRRTGRNTGELFF. In DNA, the CDR3 is TGTGCCAGCAGCTTAAGGCGGACAGGGCGGAACACCGGGGAGCTGTTTTTT. Supplemented by reference TRBV13 and TRBJ2-2, the full variable domain reads AAGVIQSPRHLIKEKRETATLKCYPIPRHDTVYWYQQGPGQDPQFLISFYEKMQSDKGSIPDRFSAQQFSDYHSELNMSSLELGDSALYFCASSLRRTGRNTGELFFGEGSRLTVL.

The gene calls are TRBV19 and TRBJ2-3; the match to TRBD1 covers 9 bases. The germline gives CDR1 LNHDA, CDR2 SQIVND (reference sequence). V dropped 4 bases and J dropped 2; count of bases not matched to a gene: 4. The CDR3 length is 15 residues. The CDR3 DNA reads TGTGCCAGTAGTACCGGGACAGGGCTCACAGATACGCAGTATTTT. The encoded protein is CASSTGTGLTDTQYF. Complete variable domain (other parts from reference TRBV19 and TRBJ2-3): DGGITQSPKYLFRKEGQNVTLSCEQNLNHDAMYWYRQDPGQGLRLIYYSQIVNDFQKGDIAEGYSVSREKKESFPLTVTSAQKNPTAFYLCASSTGTGLTDTQYFGPGTRLTVL.

The rearrangement joins TRBV7-9 to TRBJ2-7; 8 nucleotides align to TRBD1. The CDR3 sequence is 14 residues long. CDR1 is SEHNR, CDR2 FQNEAQ, per germline (reference sequence). After removal of 2 bases from V and 5 bases from J, the junction contained 5 bases not matched to a gene. The CDR3 protein is CASSLTQGAHEQYF. CDR3 DNA sequence: TGTGCCAGCAGCTTAACCCAGGGGGCCCACGAGCAGTACTTC.

This chain connects TRBV9 to TRBJ1-5; D is ambiguous. The CDR3 is 15 amino acids. The V and J ends lost 4 bases and 1 base respectively, with 12 bases between them. In germline, CDR1 is SGDLS, CDR2 YYNGEE. CDR3 bases: TGTGCCAGCAGCAGGAGGGTAGTGAGCAATCAGCCCCAGCATTTT. This encodes CASSRRVVSNQPQHF.

This clone appeared a few times. The chain couples TRBV19 to TRBJ2-7; perhaps TRBD2 as D (5 bases). V was shortened by 2 bases and J by 3 bases, with 8 bases between the two germline ends. Germline loops: CDR1 LNHDA, CDR2 SQIVND (reference sequence). The length of the CDR3 is 13 residues. DNA of the CDR3: TGTGCCAGTAGTATAAGGAGGAACTACGAGCAGTACTTC. Its translation is CASSIRRNYEQYF.

This clone came up once. This sequence joins TRBV4-2 and TRBJ1-3; D is unclear. Trimming took 0 bases from V and 0 from J, leaving 12 bases between them. The CDR3 extends over 17 amino acids. From germline, CDR1 is LGHNA and CDR2 YNFKEQ. CDR3 sequence reads: CASSQDQTLVSGNTIYF. CDR3 coding DNA: TGTGCCAGCAGCCAAGATCAGACTCTCGTCTCTGGAAACACCATATATTTT.

The V call is TRBV10-3, the J call TRBJ2-5; D possibly corresponds to TRBD1 (7 bases). This CDR3 is 15 amino acids long. V was shortened by 6 bases and J by 4 bases, with 18 bases between the two germline ends. Germline V CDR1 and CDR2: ENHRY, SYGVKD. The CDR3 loop reads CAIRGTVRGIETQYF. The CDR3 DNA reads as TGTGCCATCAGGGGGACAGTTCGGGGGATAGAGACCCAGTACTTC.

This clone appeared a single time. The chain joins TRBV5-1 to TRBJ1-4, with 7 bases matching TRBD1. This CDR3 is built from 14 residues. The germline V gene encodes CDR1 SGHRS and CDR2 YFSETQ. The V segment lost 1 base and the J segment 7 bases; nucleotides outside the gene matches: 4. CDR3 protein: CASSLPGQREKLFF. CDR3 sequence (DNA): TGCGCCAGCAGCTTGCCGGGACAGCGTGAAAAACTGTTTTTT.

The gene calls are TRBV6-5 and TRBJ2-2, with D possibly TRBD1 on 6 matching bases. The CDR3 extends over 16 amino acids. Trimming took 2 bases from V and 2 from J, leaving 12 bases between them. CDR1 and CDR2 (germline): MNHEY, SVGAGI. The CDR3 loop is CASSYGVDRNTGELFF. The CDR3 DNA follows: TGTGCCAGCAGTTACGGTGTGGACAGAAACACCGGGGAGCTGTTTTTT.

J is TRBJ1-1 and V is TRBV9; 7 bases are shared with TRBD1. CDR3 length equals 16 residues. In germline, CDR1 is SGDLS, CDR2 YYNGEE. Germline trimming cut 0 bases from V and 5 bases from J; bases unmatched to any gene: 10. CDR3 loop: CASSVVGGGRVTEAFF. In nucleotides, the CDR3 is TGTGCCAGCAGCGTAGTAGGGGGCGGCAGGGTAACTGAAGCTTTCTTT.

This clone showed up just a few times. The chain is built from TRBV11-3 and TRBJ2-1; 9 bases are a match to TRBD1. Unmatched junction bases numbered 9, after V lost 7 bases and J lost 5 bases. This CDR3 is 15 amino acids long. CDR1 is SGHNT and CDR2 is YENEEA in the germline V gene. CDR3 sequence (DNA): TGTGCCAGCACCATTAGTGGGACAGGGAACAATGAGCAGTTCTTC. As protein: CASTISGTGNNEQFF. The full variable domain, with the rest looked up from reference TRBV11-3 and TRBJ2-1, is EAGVVQSPRYKIIEKKQPVAFWCNPISGHNTLYWYLQNLGQGPELLIRYENEEAVDDSQLPKDRFSAERLKGVDSTLKIQPAELGDSAVYLCASTISGTGNNEQFFGPGTRLTVL.